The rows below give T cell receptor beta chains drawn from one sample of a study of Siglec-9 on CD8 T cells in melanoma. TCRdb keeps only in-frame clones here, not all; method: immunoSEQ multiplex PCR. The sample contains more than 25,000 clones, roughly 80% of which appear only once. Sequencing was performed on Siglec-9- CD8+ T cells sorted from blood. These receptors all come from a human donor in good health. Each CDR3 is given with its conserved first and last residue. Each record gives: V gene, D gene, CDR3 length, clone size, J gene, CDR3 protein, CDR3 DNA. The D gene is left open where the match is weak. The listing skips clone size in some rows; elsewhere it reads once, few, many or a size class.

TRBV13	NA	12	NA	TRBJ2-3	CASSFGTDTQYF	TGTGCCAGCAGCTTTGGCACAGATACGCAGTATTTT
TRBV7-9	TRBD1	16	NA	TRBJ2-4	CASSPRTTGVKNIQYF	TGTGCCAGCAGCCCACGCACTACAGGGGTCAAAAACATTCAGTACTTC
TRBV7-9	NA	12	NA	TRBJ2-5	CATSGLQETQYF	TGTGCCACGTCCGGTTTACAAGAGACCCAGTACTTC
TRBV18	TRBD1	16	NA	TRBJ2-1	CASSPRTGEIYNEQFF	TGTGCCAGCTCACCACGGACAGGGGAGATCTACAATGAGCAGTTCTTC
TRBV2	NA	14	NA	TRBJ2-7	CASLPRGADYEQYF	TGTGCCAGCTTACCGAGAGGAGCAGACTACGAGCAGTACTTC
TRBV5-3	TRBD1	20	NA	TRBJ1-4	CARSLAPDRGRPPTNEKLFF	TGTGCCAGAAGCTTGGCCCCCGACAGGGGGCGACCTCCAACTAATGAAAAACTGTTTTTT
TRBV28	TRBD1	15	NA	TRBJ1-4	CASSSYRGLDEKLFF	TGTGCCAGCAGTTCTTACAGGGGGCTTGATGAAAAACTGTTTTTT
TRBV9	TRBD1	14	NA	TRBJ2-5	CASSRDSLRETQYF	TGTGCCAGCAGCCGGGACAGTCTAAGGGAGACCCAGTACTTC
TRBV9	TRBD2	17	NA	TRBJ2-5	CASSRRAGARNQETQYF	TGTGCCAGCAGCAGAAGAGCGGGGGCCCGAAACCAAGAGACCCAGTACTTC
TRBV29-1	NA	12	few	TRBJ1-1	CSVETLNTEAFF	TGCAGCGTTGAAACGCTGAACACTGAAGCTTTCTTT
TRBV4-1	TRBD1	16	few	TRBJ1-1	CASSQVRGRENTEAFF	TGCGCCAGCAGCCAAGTCAGGGGGCGAGAGAACACTGAAGCTTTCTTT
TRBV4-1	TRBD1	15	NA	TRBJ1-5	CASSLSGTGVQPQHF	TGCGCCAGCAGCCTGTCCGGGACAGGGGTTCAGCCCCAGCATTTT
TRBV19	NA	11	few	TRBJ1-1	CASSIGVEAFF	TGTGCCAGTAGTATTGGCGTTGAAGCTTTCTTT
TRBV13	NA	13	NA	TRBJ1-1	CASSTGLNTEAFF	TGTGCCAGCAGCACAGGGCTGAACACTGAAGCTTTCTTT
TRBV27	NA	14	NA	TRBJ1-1	CASSLKRGNTEAFF	TGTGCCAGCAGTTTAAAACGCGGGAACACTGAAGCTTTCTTT
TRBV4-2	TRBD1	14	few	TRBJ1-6	CASSQDISTGALHF	TGTGCCAGCAGCCAAGATATTTCCACAGGGGCCCTCCACTTT
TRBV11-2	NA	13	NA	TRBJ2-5	CASSSMGQGTQYF	TGTGCCAGTTCATCAATGGGTCAGGGGACCCAGTACTTC
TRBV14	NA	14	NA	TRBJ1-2	CASSQGGAGYGYTF	TGTGCCAGCAGCCAAGGGGGGGCCGGCTATGGCTACACCTTC
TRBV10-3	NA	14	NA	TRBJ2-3	CAISPQGIVDTQYF	TGTGCCATCAGTCCCCAGGGAATTGTGGATACGCAGTATTTT
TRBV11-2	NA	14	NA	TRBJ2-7	CASSLVGTGYEQYF	TGTGCCAGCAGCTTAGTGGGGACCGGTTACGAGCAGTACTTC
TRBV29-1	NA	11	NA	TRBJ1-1	CSVVSVVEAFF	TGCAGCGTTGTCAGTGTGGTGGAAGCTTTCTTT
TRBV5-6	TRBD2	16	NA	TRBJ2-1	CASSLGLAETYNEQFF	TGTGCCAGCAGCTTGGGGCTAGCGGAAACCTACAATGAGCAGTTCTTC
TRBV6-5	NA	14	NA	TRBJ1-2	CASSYSEGTYGYTF	TGTGCCAGCAGTTACTCGGAGGGGACCTATGGCTACACCTTC
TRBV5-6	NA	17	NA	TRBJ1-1	CASRPREGIGGNTEAFF	TGTGCCAGCAGACCTAGGGAGGGGATTGGTGGGAACACTGAAGCTTTCTTT